The T cell receptor beta chain described here comes from a study of graft-versus-host responses after intestinal transplantation. This clone was seen a single time. Using immunoSEQ multiplex PCR, the repertoire was profiled, and TCRdb retains in-frame clones only, with some absent. The data hold over 60,000 clones, with around 90% observed a single time. Once transplant was done, bone marrow was sourced from the posterior iliac crest or another site. Germline loops: CDR1 SGHTA, CDR2 FQGTGA. The trim removed 5 bases at V and 6 bases at J, leaving 16 bases unmatched. The CDR3 sequence is 17 residues long.

Sequencing used bone marrow, obtained 700 to 850 days after intestinal transplantation. The V and J genes are TRBV7-3 and TRBJ1-2, with 9 bases lining up with TRBD1. This sequence originates from a human patient who received an intestinal transplant, so some T cells may come from the graft donor. The CDR3, as DNA: TGTGCCAGCAGCCAATACCCCCTCGGGACAGGGACGGATGGCTACACCTTC. It encodes CASSQYPLGTGTDGYTF.